Shown below are 15 T cell receptor beta chains from a single sample sequenced in a study of metastatic and nonmetastatic thyroid tumors (dated by TCRdb to the early 2020s). To prepare the library, PCR was applied. The sequencing machine was an Illumina HiSeq 4000. TCRdb itself trimmed the public reads at Q25 with fastp, ran MiXCR and retained productive beta chains. The sample table holds fewer than 20,000 clones, of which roughly 26% were seen once. Roughly 15% of the sample rests with the top ten. Before undergoing thyroid surgery, none of the patients had been given any kind of treatment. Sequenced input: adjacent normal tissue. Receptors were obtained from a female donor with papillary thyroid cancer or a benign thyroid nodule (not recorded which). Some clones in this sample may be carry-over from other donors' samples.

V usage is TRBV9 and J usage is TRBJ2-1; no definite D call. V shed 0 bases and J shed 10 bases, with 5 bases lying between them. CDR1 is SGDLS and CDR2 is YYNGEE in the germline V gene. This CDR3 has 11 residues. The CDR3, as DNA: TGTGCCAGCAGCGTAGATGACGAGCAGTTCTTC. This sequence encodes CASSVDDEQFF.

This clone counts as medium-sized. This chain connects TRBV7-2 to TRBJ2-7, with 7 bases matching TRBD1. From germline, CDR1 is SGHTA and CDR2 FQGNSA. The CDR3 has 17 amino acids. V was clipped by 1 base and J by 0 bases; unmatched bases: 9. CDR3 sequence reads: CASSLGPWGQTSYEQYF. The DNA for the CDR3 is TGTGCCAGCAGCTTAGGGCCTTGGGGACAGACCTCCTACGAGCAGTACTTC.

This clone appeared a few times. The sample contains more than one DNA sequence encoding this CDR3. The chain combines TRBV12-3 or TRBV12-4 with TRBJ1-1; no definite D call. The length of the CDR3 is 14 residues. Trimming pared 1 base from V and 1 base from J, leaving 7 bases between. This CDR3 reads CASSLVGTNTEAFF. CDR3 sequence (DNA): TGTGCCAGCAGTTTAGTCGGCACGAACACTGAAGCTTTCTTT.

This clone turned up a few times. The V call is TRBV24-1, the J call TRBJ2-2, with D hard to call. The CDR3 sequence is 15 residues long. CDR1 and CDR2 (germline): KGHDR, SFDVKD. Trimming pared 2 bases from V and 4 bases from J, leaving 10 bases between. CDR3 nucleotides: TGTGCCACCAGTGATTCAAGGCAATTCACCGGGGAGCTGTTTTTT. The encoded protein is CATSDSRQFTGELFF.

By sample share, this clone is medium-sized. The chain has TRBV15 and TRBJ2-4; D gene ambiguous. This CDR3 has 12 residues. The ends were cut back, 3 bases at V and 15 bases at J, with 15 bases in the middle. Germline assignment: CDR1 LNHNV and CDR2 YYDKDF (reference sequence). The CDR3 sequence: CATSSPSSISYF. In DNA form, the CDR3 reads TGTGCCACCAGCAGCCCATCGTCGATCTCGTACTTC.

The chain uses TRBV12-3 or TRBV12-4 and TRBJ2-7; TRBD1 matches 8 bases. The CDR3 totals 15 residues. V lost 6 bases and J lost 1; bases outside the gene matches: 8. Here the CDR3 reads CASRQGQAPSYEQYF. CDR3 nucleotide sequence: TGTGCCAGCAGACAGGGACAGGCACCTTCCTACGAGCAGTACTTC.

The V and J genes are TRBV6-1 and TRBJ2-7, with a tentative D call TRBD2 (6 bases). Per germline, CDR1 MNHNS and CDR2 SASEGT. This CDR3 contains 14 residues. The ends were cut back, 5 bases at V and 2 bases at J, with 13 bases in the middle. CDR3 DNA sequence: TGTGCCAGCAGTCCGGGACTTTCAGCCTACGAGCAGTACTTC. This gives the protein CASSPGLSAYEQYF.

This clone was detected once. The V gene is TRBV11-3, the J gene TRBJ1-2, with 7 bases lining up with TRBD1. Trimming at V came to 3 bases and at J to 5 bases, leaving 12 bases not matched to a gene. The CDR3 is made up of 16 amino acids. Looked up from germline, CDR1 is SGHNT and CDR2 is YENEEA. This chain's CDR3 is CASSFWDRDPLYGYTF. The CDR3 coding sequence is TGTGCCAGCAGCTTTTGGGACAGAGACCCCCTTTATGGCTACACCTTC.

A few counts support this clone. The rearrangement links TRBV7-9 to TRBJ1-6; no reliable D call. The germline V and J ends were trimmed by 7 bases and 7 bases, with 8 bases remaining between them. The germline CDR1 and CDR2 sequences are SEHNR and FQNEAQ (reference sequence). This CDR3 comprises 12 residues. Here the CDR3 DNA reads TGTGCCAGCACCGGACCCAATTCACCCCTCCACTTT. As protein: CASTGPNSPLHF.

Turning to this clone: This same CDR3 is encoded by further DNA sequences in the sample. The CDR3 loop is CASSLNSPGTGAEQYF. In DNA form, the CDR3 reads TGTGCCAGCAGTTTAAATTCTCCCGGGACAGGGGCAGAGCAGTACTTC. The chain employs TRBV12-3 or TRBV12-4 and TRBJ2-7, with 10 bases that match TRBD1. V shed 2 bases, J shed 7 bases, and the junction held 11 bases outside the gene matches. The CDR3 covers 16 residues.

The chain employs TRBV7-2 and TRBJ2-1; 9 nucleotides agree with TRBD2. V shed 0 bases and J 4 bases; nucleotides not matched to a gene: 10. From germline, CDR1 is SGHTA and CDR2 FQGNSA. The CDR3 covers 18 residues. The CDR3 DNA sequence: TGTGCCAGCAGCTTAGCGTGGGGCGGGAGGGCCCTGTACAATGAGCAGTTCTTC. It is translated as CASSLAWGGRALYNEQFF.

This clone was seen only a few times. The chain combines TRBV27 with TRBJ2-3; 9 positions agree with TRBD2. CDR1 and CDR2 (germline): MNHEY, SMNVEV (reference sequence). This CDR3 comprises 15 residues. J was trimmed by 4 bases and V by 4 bases; bases with no gene match: 6. In nucleotides, the CDR3 is TGTGCCAGCAGTTCAGGGACTAGCAGTGCAGATACGCAGTATTTT. Amino acids: CASSSGTSSADTQYF.

The chain couples TRBV12-3 or TRBV12-4 to TRBJ2-7; 7 positions match TRBD1. J was trimmed by 2 bases and V by 6 bases; bases with no gene match: 13. The CDR3 has 16 amino acids. CDR3 sequence (DNA): TGTGCCAGCAGCCACCTAATGTCAGGGACAGCCTACGAGCAGTACTTC. It specifies CASSHLMSGTAYEQYF.

This chain connects TRBV11-1 to TRBJ1-2; 7 bases are a match to TRBD1. The ends lost 10 bases at V and 8 bases at J; junction bases unmatched: 7. Germline loops: CDR1 SGHAT, CDR2 FQDESV (reference sequence). This CDR3 has 11 residues. CDR3 region: CATRQGSGYTF. In DNA, the CDR3 is TGTGCCACCCGACAGGGATCCGGCTACACCTTC.

This clone was seen only a few times. The V gene is TRBV30, the J gene TRBJ2-6; D perhaps matches TRBD2 (5 bases). Deletions cut 3 bases from V and 2 bases from J, with 5 bases between. Germline V gene lookup returns CDR1 GTSNPN and CDR2 SVGIG (reference sequence). CDR3 length equals 13 residues. The CDR3 DNA reads TGTGCCTGGAGGAGGGCTGGGGCCAACGTCCTGACTTTC. Translating it yields CAWRRAGANVLTF.